This T cell receptor beta chain was captured by sequencing in a study of response to subunit inactivated influenza vaccine (dated by TCRdb to 2016 to 2019). Describing the broader study: Deep quantitative profiling of the T cell receptor repertoire was used in the study to follow responses to a trivalent subunit inactivated influenza vaccine. On the study overall, not on this receptor specifically: The authors proposed that each seasonal influenza vaccination may bring in only a limited number of new T cells.

This clonotype has just a few counts. No antigen is known for it. No per-base quality is available; no much larger clone lies one base away. Library preparation was by RT-PCR. Instrument used: Illumina HiSeq 2500. The raw public data were reprocessed by TCRdb itself: fastp quality trimming at Q25, MiXCR clonotype calling, in-frame beta chains only. CDR3 protein sequences are deduplicated, and each keeps its most common genes and DNA. The sample includes around 540,000 distinct CDR3 sequences, with approximately 12% observed a single time. The ten largest clones capture 10% of the sample. Looking up the germline V gene yields CDR1 LGHNA and CDR2 YNFKEQ. V loses 6 bases at its end and J loses 4 bases; junction bases beyond the gene matches: 9. The CDR3 starts with the cysteine, ends with the phenylalanine, and has 16 residues. Only the CDR3 DNA is retained, 48 bases long and in frame from the first base.

In this chain, TRBV4-2 is recombined with TRBJ2-1, with 10 bases in between that match TRBD2. Source: PBMCs from blood, taken on the day of vaccination. The TCR originated in a man aged 50-59 years who received an inactivated influenza vaccine. Donor details come from another sample of the same person, matched by shared clones. Read as DNA, the sequence is TGTGCCAGCAGTCAACCCCTAGCGGGGGCTTACAATGAGCAGTTCTTC. This translates into CASSQPLAGAYNEQFF.